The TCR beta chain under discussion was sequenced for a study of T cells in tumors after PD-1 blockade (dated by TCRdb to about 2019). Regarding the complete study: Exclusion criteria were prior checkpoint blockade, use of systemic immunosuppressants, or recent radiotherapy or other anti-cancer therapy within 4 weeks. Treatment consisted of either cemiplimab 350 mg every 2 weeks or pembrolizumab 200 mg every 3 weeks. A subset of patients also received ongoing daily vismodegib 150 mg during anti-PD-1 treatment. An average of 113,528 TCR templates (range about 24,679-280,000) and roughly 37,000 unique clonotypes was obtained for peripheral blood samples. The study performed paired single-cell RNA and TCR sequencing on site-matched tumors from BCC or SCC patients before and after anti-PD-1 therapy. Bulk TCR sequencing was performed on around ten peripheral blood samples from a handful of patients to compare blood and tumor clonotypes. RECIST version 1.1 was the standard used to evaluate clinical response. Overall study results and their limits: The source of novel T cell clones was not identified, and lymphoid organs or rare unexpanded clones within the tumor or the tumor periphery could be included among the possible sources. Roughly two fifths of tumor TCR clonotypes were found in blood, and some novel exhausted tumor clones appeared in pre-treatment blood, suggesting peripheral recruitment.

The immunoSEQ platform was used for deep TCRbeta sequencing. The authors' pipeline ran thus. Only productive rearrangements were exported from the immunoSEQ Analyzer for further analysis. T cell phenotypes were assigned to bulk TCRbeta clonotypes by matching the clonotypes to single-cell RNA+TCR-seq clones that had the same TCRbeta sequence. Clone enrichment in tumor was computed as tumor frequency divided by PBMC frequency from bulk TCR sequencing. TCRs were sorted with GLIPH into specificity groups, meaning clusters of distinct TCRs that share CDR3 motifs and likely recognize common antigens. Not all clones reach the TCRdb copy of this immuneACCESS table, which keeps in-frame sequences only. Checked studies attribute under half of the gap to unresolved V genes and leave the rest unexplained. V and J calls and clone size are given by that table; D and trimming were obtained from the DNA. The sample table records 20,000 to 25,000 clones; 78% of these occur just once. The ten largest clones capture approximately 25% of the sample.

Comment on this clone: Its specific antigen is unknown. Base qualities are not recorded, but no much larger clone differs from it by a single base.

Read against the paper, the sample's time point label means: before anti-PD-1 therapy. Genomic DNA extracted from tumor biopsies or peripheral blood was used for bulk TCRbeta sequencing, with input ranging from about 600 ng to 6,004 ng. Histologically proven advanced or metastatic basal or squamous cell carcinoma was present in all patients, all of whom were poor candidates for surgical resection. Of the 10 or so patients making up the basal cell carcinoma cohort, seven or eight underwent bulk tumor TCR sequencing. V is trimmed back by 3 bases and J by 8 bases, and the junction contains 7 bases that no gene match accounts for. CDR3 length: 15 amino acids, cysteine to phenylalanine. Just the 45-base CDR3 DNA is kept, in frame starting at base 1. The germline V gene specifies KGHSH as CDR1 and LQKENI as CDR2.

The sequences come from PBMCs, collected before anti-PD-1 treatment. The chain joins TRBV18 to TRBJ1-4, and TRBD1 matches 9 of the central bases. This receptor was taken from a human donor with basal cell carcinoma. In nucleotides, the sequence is TGTGCCAGCTCACCGTCCCGGGACAGGGTCGAAAAACTGTTTTTT. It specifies CASSPSRDRVEKLFF. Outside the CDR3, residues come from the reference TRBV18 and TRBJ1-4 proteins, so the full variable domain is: NAGVMQNPRHLVRRRGQEARLRCSPMKGHSHVYWYRQLPEEGLKFMVYLQKENIIDESGMPKERFSAEFPKEGPSILRIQQVVRGDSAAYFCASSPSRDRVEKLFFGSGTQLSVL.